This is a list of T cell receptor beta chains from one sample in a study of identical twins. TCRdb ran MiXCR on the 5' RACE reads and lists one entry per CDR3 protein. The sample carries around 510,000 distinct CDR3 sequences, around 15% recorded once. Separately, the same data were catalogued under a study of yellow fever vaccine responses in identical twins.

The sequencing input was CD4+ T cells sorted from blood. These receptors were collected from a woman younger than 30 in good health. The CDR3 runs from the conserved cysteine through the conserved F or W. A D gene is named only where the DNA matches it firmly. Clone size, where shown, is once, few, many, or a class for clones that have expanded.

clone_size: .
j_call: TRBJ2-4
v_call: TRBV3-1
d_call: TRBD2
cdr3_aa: CASSHGGGRPQYF
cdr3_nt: TGTGCCAGCAGCCACGGGGGGGGGCGGCCTCAGTACTTC

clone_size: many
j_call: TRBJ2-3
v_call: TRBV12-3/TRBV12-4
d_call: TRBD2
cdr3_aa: CASSLSGGAISTDTQYF
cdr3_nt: TGTGCCAGCAGTTTGAGCGGGGGGGCGATAAGCACAGATACGCAGTATTTT

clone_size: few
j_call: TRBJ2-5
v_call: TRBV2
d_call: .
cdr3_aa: CASTPRHSLETQYF
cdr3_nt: TGTGCCAGCACCCCGAGGCACTCCCTTGAGACCCAGTACTTC

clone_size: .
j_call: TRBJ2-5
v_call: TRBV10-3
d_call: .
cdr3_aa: CAISESRGSEETQYF
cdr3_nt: TGTGCCATCAGTGAGTCGAGGGGATCGGAGGAGACCCAGTACTTC

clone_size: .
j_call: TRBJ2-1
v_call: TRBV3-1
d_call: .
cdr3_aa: CASSQDRGIYNEQFF
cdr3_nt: TGTGCCAGCAGCCAAGATAGAGGTATCTACAATGAGCAGTTCTTC

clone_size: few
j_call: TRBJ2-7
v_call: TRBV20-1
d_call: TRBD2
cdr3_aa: CSAPKRGGLDEQYF
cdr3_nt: TGCAGTGCACCGAAGCGGGGGGGGCTAGATGAGCAGTACTTC

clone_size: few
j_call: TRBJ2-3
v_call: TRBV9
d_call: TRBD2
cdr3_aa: CASRAGLAANTQYF
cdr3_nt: TGTGCCAGCAGAGCGGGACTAGCGGCAAATACGCAGTATTTT

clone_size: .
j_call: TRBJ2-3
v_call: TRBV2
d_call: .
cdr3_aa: CASSLTSIPLNTQYF
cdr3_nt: TGTGCCAGCAGTCTGACTAGTATCCCTCTCAATACGCAGTATTTT

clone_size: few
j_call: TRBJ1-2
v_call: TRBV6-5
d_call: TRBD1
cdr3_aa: CASSSWTGFGYTF
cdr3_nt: TGTGCCAGCAGTTCCTGGACAGGGTTTGGCTACACCTTC

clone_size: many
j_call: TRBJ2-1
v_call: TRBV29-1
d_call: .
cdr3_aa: CSVEGSGSSYNEQFF
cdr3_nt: TGCAGCGTTGAAGGTAGCGGAAGCTCCTACAATGAGCAGTTCTTC

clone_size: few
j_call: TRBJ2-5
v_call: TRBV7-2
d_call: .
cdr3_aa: CASSPRGAGWETQYF
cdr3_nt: TGTGCCAGCAGCCCTCGGGGAGCAGGCTGGGAGACCCAGTACTTC

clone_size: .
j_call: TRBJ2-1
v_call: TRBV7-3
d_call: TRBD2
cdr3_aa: CASHPSGGVPVFF
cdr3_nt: TGTGCCAGCCACCCGAGCGGGGGGGTTCCTGTTTTCTTC

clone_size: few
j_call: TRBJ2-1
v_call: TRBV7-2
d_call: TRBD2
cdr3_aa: CASSFREGTYNEQFF
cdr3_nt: TGTGCCAGCAGCTTCCGGGAGGGGACCTACAATGAGCAGTTCTTC

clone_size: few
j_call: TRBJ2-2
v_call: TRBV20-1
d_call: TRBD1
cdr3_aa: CSAGTGYTGELFF
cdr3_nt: TGCAGTGCTGGGACAGGGTACACCGGGGAGCTGTTTTTT

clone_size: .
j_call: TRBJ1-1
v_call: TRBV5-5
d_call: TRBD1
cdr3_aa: CASSLTGFAEAFF
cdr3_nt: TGTGCCAGCAGCCTGACAGGGTTCGCTGAAGCTTTCTTT

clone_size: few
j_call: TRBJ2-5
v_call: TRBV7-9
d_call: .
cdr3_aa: CASSLAGTQYF
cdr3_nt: TGTGCCAGCAGCTTAGCGGGGACCCAGTACTTC

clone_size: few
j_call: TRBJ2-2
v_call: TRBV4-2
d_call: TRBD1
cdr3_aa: CASSRTSGTGVTGELFF
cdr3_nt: TGTGCCAGCAGCCGTACTTCCGGGACAGGGGTCACCGGGGAGCTGTTTTTT

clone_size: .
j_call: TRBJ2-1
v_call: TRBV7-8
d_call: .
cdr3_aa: CASSPRDFLSNEQFF
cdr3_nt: TGTGCCAGCAGCCCGCGGGACTTTTTATCCAATGAGCAGTTCTTC

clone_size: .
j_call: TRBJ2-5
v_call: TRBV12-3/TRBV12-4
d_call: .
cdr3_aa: CASSFMGGKETQYF
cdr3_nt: TGTGCCAGCAGTTTTATGGGGGGAAAGGAGACCCAGTACTTC

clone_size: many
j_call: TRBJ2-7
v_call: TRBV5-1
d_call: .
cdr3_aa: CASSWGLNSYEQYF
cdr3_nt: TGCGCCAGCAGCTGGGGACTCAATTCCTACGAGCAGTACTTC

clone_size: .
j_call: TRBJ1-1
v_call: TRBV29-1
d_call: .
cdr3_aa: CSVESGGTEAFF
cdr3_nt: TGCAGCGTTGAAAGTGGGGGCACTGAAGCTTTCTTT

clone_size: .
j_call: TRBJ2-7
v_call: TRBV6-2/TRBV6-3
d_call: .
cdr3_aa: CASSPFPSYEQYF
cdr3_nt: TGTGCCAGCAGTCCGTTCCCTTCCTACGAGCAGTACTTC

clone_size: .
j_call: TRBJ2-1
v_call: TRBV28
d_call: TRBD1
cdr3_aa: CAAPGQGLPSSYNEQFF
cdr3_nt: TGTGCCGCCCCGGGACAGGGGCTCCCCAGCTCCTACAATGAGCAGTTCTTC

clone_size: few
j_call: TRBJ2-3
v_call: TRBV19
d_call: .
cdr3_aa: CATRRGRTDTQYF
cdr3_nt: TGTGCCACCAGAAGGGGTCGGACAGATACGCAGTATTTT

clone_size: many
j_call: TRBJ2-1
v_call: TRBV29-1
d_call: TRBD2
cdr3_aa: CSVQRGTSGRGRVNNEQFF
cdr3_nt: TGCAGCGTTCAAAGAGGGACTAGCGGGAGGGGTCGCGTAAACAATGAGCAGTTCTTC

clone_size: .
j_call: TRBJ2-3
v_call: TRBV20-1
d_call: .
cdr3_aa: CSANPSSLMQYF
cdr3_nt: TGCAGTGCTAACCCCAGCTCTTTAATGCAGTATTTT

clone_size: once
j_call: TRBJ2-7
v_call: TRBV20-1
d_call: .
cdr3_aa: CSARALAGAVSYEQYF
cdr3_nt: TGCAGTGCTAGAGCGCTGGCCGGGGCGGTCTCCTACGAGCAGTACTTC

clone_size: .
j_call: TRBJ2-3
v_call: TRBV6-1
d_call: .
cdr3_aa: CASNKKGVATDTQYF
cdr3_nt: TGTGCCAGCAATAAAAAGGGGGTGGCTACAGATACGCAGTATTTT

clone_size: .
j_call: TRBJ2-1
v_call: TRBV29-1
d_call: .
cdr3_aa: CSVVEGRGYNEQFF
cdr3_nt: TGCAGCGTTGTTGAGGGGAGAGGATACAATGAGCAGTTCTTC

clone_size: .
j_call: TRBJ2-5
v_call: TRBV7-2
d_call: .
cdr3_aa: CASSLVGKGETQYF
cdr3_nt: TGTGCCAGCAGCTTAGTCGGCAAGGGAGAGACCCAGTACTTC

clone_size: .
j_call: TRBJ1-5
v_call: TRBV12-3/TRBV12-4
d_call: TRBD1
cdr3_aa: CASSSQGAGGSAQHF
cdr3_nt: TGTGCCAGCAGTTCTCAGGGGGCCGGAGGTTCGGCCCAGCATTTT